The clone carrying this T cell receptor beta chain came up once. The germline V gene has CDR1 SGDLS and CDR2 YYNGEE. J was trimmed by 6 bases and V by 4 bases; bases with no gene match: 14. The CDR3 sequence is 17 residues long. The data were taken from a study of blood T cell repertoires in COVID-19. Seattle patients were enrolled while actively infected and followed longitudinally. Assay used: immunoSEQ multiplex PCR; TCRdb lists only in-frame clones, some missing. The profile covers about 160,000 clones, with 92% appearing a single time and roughly 5% taken by the ten largest. V gene TRBV9 combines with J gene TRBJ1-4, with 8 bases aligning to TRBD1. The sequence came from a man aged 25 to 45 with COVID-19, enrolled during active disease. Sequenced sample: peripheral blood. CDR3 sequence (DNA): TGTGCCAGCAGCTCAGCAGGGGGCGTACAACTTGATGAAAAACTGTTTTTT. It is translated as CASSSAGGVQLDEKLFF. Full variable domain (rest looked up from reference TRBV9 and TRBJ1-4): DSGVTQTPKHLITATGQRVTLRCSPRSGDLSVYWYQQSLDQGLQFLIQYYNGEERAKGNILERFSAQQFPDLHSELNLSSLELGDSALYFCASSSAGGVQLDEKLFFGSGTQLSVL.